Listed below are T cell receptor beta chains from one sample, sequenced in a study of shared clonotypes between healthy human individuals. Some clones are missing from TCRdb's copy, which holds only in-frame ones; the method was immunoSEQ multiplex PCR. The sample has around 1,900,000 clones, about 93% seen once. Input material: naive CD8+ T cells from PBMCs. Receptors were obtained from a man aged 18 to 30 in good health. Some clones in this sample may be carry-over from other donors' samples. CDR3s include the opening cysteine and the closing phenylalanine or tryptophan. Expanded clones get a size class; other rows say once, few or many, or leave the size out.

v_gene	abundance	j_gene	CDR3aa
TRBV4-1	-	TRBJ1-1	CASTLDGTGKGTEAFF
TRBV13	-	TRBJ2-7	CASSLGIGTASYEQYF
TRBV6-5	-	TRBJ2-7	CASSQQGQLYEQYF
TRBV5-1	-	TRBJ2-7	CASSFWPGEQYF
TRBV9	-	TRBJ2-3	CASSVLSGGETDTQYF
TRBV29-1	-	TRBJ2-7	CSVETKAYEQYF
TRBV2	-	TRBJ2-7	CASSGDRMTSTHEQYF
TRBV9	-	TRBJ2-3	CASSVSGSGADTQYF
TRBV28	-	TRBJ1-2	CASSPPWDRVTGYTF
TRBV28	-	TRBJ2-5	CASSSRLGRLQETQYF
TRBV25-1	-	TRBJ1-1	CASSEGGAEAFF
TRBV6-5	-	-	CASSIQGPSYEQYF
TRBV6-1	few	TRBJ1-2	CASSTNTGRIYGYTF
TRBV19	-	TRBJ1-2	CATLGGFGYTF
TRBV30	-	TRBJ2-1	CAWNRLRRTYNEQFF
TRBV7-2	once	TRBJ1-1	CASSPWRGTGIEAFF
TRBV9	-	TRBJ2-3	CASDSAGADTQYF
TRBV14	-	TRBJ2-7	CASSHQVGKRGYEQYF
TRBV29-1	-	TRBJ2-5	CSVEVGRGTQYF
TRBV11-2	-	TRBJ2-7	CASSFPGQGFYEQYF
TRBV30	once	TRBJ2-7	CAWSHWSDRLRAYEQYF
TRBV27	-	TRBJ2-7	CASSLSLDYEQYF
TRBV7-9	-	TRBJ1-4	CASSLEGGLGEKLFF
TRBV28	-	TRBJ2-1	CASSRPGLAGPNEQFF
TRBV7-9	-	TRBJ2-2	CASSSALRRSGTGELFF
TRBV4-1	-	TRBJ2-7	CASSQQRSGPASHEQYF
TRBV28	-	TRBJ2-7	CASSFGGGEQYF
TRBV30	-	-	CAWSEGDHNEQFF
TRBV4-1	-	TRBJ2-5	CASSPIAGAEKTQYF
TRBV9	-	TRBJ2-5	CASSASGSGGETQYF
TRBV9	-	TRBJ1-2	CASSQNRGSNYGYTF
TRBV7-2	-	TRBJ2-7	CASSLVWTGNYEQYF
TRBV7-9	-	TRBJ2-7	CASSLDRGSRPYEQYF
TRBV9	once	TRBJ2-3	CASSVEGRAGPDTQYF
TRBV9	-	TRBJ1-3	CASSVSSGNTIYF
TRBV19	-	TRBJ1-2	CASSPRNWGEGYTF
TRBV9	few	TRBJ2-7	CASSDRTRDEQYF
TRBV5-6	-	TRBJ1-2	CASSLSTYGYTF
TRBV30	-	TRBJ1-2	CAWTTGVGRPGYTF
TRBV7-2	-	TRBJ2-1	CASNPGTSGSRGQFF
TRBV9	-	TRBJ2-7	CASSPRDRPLSYEQYF
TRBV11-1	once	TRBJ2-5	CASSPGTSVGTQYF
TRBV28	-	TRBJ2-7	CATSGVDAGGAYEQYF
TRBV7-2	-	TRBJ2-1	CASSLLRASGLTYNEQFF
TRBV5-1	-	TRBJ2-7	CASSLRVSSYEQYF
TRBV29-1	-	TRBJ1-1	CSVVGFGQGVGTEAFF
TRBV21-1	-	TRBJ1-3	CASSNRGVISGNTIYF
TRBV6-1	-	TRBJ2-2	CASSDYRGVRTGELFF
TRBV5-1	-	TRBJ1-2	CASSLAVIDNYGYTF
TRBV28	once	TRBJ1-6	CASSLRQRYSYNSPLHF
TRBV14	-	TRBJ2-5	CASSLRSQETQYF
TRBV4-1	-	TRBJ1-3	CASSQVEWVSSGNTIYF
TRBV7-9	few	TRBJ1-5	CASSFGGNQPQHF
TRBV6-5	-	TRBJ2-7	CASSSLGVGGPYEQYF
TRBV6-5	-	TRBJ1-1	CASSYERGRRAFF
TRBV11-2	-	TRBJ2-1	CASSLGLAGPSPYNEQFF
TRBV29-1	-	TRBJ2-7	CSVVGPGQGLIYEQYF